Listed below are T cell receptor beta chains from one sample, sequenced in a study of blood T cells in healthy people across ages. A single record per CDR3 protein comes from TCRdb applying MiXCR to the 5' RACE reads. Here the sample spans roughly 1.5 million distinct CDR3 sequences, about 42% being singletons. The sample consisted of blood. These receptors originate from a woman between 18 and 30 years old in good health. Each CDR3 is given with its conserved first and last residue. The D gene is left open where the match is weak. Clone size is shown for a subset of rows, as once, few, many or a class of expanded clone.

CDR3: CASSALAGVKSTDTQYF
DNA: TGCGCCAGCAGCGCCCTAGCGGGAGTCAAGAGCACAGATACGCAGTATTTT
J: TRBJ2-3
length: 17
size: few
V: TRBV5-1
D: TRBD2

CDR3: CSARLASGGYEQYF
DNA: TGCAGTGCTAGATTGGCTAGCGGGGGTTACGAGCAGTACTTC
J: TRBJ2-7
length: 14
size: .
V: TRBV20-1
D: TRBD2

CDR3: CASRPDRGSEKLFF
DNA: TGTGCCAGCAGACCCGACAGGGGCAGCGAAAAACTGTTTTTT
J: TRBJ1-4
length: 14
size: .
V: TRBV6-5
D: TRBD1

CDR3: CASSRKRDLNNEQFF
DNA: TGTGCCAGCAGCCGGAAGAGGGACCTTAACAATGAGCAGTTCTTC
J: TRBJ2-1
length: 15
size: .
V: TRBV3-1
D: .

CDR3: CARSPRRGSSYNEQFF
DNA: TGTGCCAGAAGCCCCCGTCGCGGAAGCTCCTACAATGAGCAGTTCTTC
J: TRBJ2-1
length: 16
size: .
V: TRBV7-2
D: .

CDR3: CAIKGGQGNTGAFF
DNA: TGTGCCATCAAAGGGGGACAAGGGAACACTGGAGCTTTCTTT
J: TRBJ1-1
length: 14
size: .
V: TRBV10-3
D: .

CDR3: CASINEGDGYTF
DNA: TGTGCCAGCATCAACGAGGGTGATGGCTACACCTTC
J: TRBJ1-2
length: 12
size: .
V: TRBV2
D: .

CDR3: CASSQDRGRGEKLFF
DNA: TGCGCCAGCAGCCAAGATCGGGGACGGGGTGAAAAACTGTTTTTT
J: TRBJ1-4
length: 15
size: .
V: TRBV4-3
D: .

CDR3: CSARDPDRGWYEQYF
DNA: TGCAGTGCTAGAGATCCTGACAGGGGGTGGTACGAGCAGTACTTC
J: TRBJ2-7
length: 15
size: .
V: TRBV20-1
D: TRBD1

CDR3: CSAKVGGDTEAFF
DNA: TGCAGTGCTAAAGTCGGGGGGGACACTGAAGCTTTCTTT
J: TRBJ1-1
length: 13
size: .
V: TRBV20-1
D: .

CDR3: CASRRGQYTEAFF
DNA: TGTGCCAGCAGGAGGGGGCAGTACACTGAAGCTTTCTTT
J: TRBJ1-1
length: 13
size: .
V: TRBV27
D: TRBD1

CDR3: CASSLGPGLAVGNEQFF
DNA: TGTGCCAGCAGCTTAGGACCGGGACTAGCTGTTGGTAATGAGCAGTTCTTC
J: TRBJ2-1
length: 17
size: .
V: TRBV7-9
D: TRBD2

CDR3: CASSRGGNQPQHF
DNA: TGTGCCAGCAGCCGGGGGGGCAATCAGCCCCAGCATTTT
J: TRBJ1-5
length: 13
size: many
V: TRBV7-2
D: .

CDR3: CAITQGETEAFF
DNA: TGTGCCATCACCCAGGGGGAGACTGAAGCTTTCTTT
J: TRBJ1-1
length: 12
size: .
V: TRBV10-3
D: TRBD1

CDR3: CASSLKTGSSYEQYF
DNA: TGTGCCAGCAGCTTGAAGACAGGGAGCTCCTACGAGCAGTACTTC
J: TRBJ2-7
length: 15
size: .
V: TRBV7-2
D: TRBD1

CDR3: CASSVEGGGYEQYF
DNA: TGTGCCAGCAGCGTAGAGGGTGGCGGGTACGAGCAGTACTTC
J: TRBJ2-7
length: 14
size: .
V: TRBV9
D: .

CDR3: CASSVARDSLYGYTF
DNA: TGTGCCAGCAGCGTAGCTAGGGACAGCCTCTATGGCTACACCTTC
J: TRBJ1-2
length: 15
size: .
V: TRBV9
D: TRBD1

CDR3: CASSLRGQGKNTEAFF
DNA: TGTGCCAGCAGCTTGCGGGGACAGGGCAAGAACACTGAAGCTTTCTTT
J: TRBJ1-1
length: 16
size: .
V: TRBV7-2
D: TRBD1

CDR3: CASSSRTVSYGYTF
DNA: TGTGCCAGCAGTTCACGGACAGTTTCTTATGGCTACACCTTC
J: TRBJ1-2
length: 14
size: .
V: TRBV12-3/TRBV12-4
D: .

CDR3: CASSASATEQYF
DNA: TGTGCCAGCAGCGCCTCCGCTACCGAGCAGTACTTC
J: TRBJ2-7
length: 12
size: .
V: TRBV9
D: .